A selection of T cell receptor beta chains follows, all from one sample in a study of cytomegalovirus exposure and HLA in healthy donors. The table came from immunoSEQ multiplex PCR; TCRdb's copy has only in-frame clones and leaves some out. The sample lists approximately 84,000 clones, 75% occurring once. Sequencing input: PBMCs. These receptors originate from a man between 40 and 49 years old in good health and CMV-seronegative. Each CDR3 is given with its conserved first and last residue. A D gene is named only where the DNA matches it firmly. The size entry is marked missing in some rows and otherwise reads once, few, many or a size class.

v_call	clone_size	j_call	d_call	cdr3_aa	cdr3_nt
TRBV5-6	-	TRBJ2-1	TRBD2	CASRAGGNEQFF	TGTGCCAGCAGGGCCGGGGGGAATGAGCAGTTCTTC
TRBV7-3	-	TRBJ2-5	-	CASSPVGVGETQYF	TGTGCCAGCAGCCCAGTCGGGGTAGGAGAGACCCAGTACTTC
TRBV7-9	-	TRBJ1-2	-	CASSLPDIYGYTF	TGTGCCAGCAGCTTACCAGATATCTATGGCTACACCTTC
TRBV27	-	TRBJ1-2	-	CASSLYGGGGYTF	TGTGCCAGCAGTTTATACGGGGGTGGCGGCTACACCTTC
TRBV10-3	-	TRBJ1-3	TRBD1	CATGQGIRNTIYF	TGTGCCACAGGACAGGGCATCAGAAACACCATATATTTT
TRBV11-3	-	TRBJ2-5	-	CASSLVNQETQYF	TGTGCCAGCAGCTTAGTCAACCAAGAGACCCAGTACTTC
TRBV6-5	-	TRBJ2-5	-	CASSYSLSAGQETQYF	TGTGCCAGCAGTTACTCGCTCTCGGCAGGTCAAGAGACCCAGTACTTC
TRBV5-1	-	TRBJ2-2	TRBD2	CASSSGLAGGNTGELFF	TGCGCCAGCAGCTCCGGACTAGCGGGTGGGAACACCGGGGAGCTGTTTTTT
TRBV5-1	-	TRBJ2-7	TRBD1	CASSYGDRTGEQYF	TGCGCCAGCAGTTACGGGGACAGGACGGGGGAGCAGTACTTC
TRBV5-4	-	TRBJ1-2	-	CASSLVGGRGYTF	TGTGCCAGCAGCTTGGTCGGGGGGAGAGGCTACACCTTC
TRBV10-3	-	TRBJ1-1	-	CAISERMNTEAFF	TGTGCCATCAGTGAGCGTATGAACACTGAAGCTTTCTTT
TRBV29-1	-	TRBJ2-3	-	CSVGRRLSTDTQYF	TGCAGCGTTGGGAGGCGCTTAAGCACAGATACGCAGTATTTT
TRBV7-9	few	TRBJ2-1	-	CASSSSSSYNEQFF	TGTGCCAGTTCTAGTTCAAGCTCCTACAATGAGCAGTTCTTC
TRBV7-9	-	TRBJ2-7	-	CASSFGSSGDEQYF	TGTGCCAGCAGCTTTGGCTCGTCTGGTGACGAGCAGTACTTC
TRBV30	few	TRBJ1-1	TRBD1	CAWSGGQENTEAFF	TGTGCCTGGAGCGGAGGACAGGAAAACACTGAAGCTTTCTTT
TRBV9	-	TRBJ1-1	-	CASSVVEAPRGEAFF	TGTGCCAGCAGCGTAGTTGAGGCCCCCAGAGGTGAAGCTTTCTTT
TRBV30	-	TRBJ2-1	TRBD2	CACSGLAGGEQFF	TGTGCCTGCTCGGGACTAGCGGGAGGTGAGCAGTTCTTC
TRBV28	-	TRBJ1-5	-	CASSLDSDSGNQPQHF	TGTGCCAGCAGTTTAGATTCCGACAGTGGCAATCAGCCCCAGCATTTT
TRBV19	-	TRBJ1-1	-	CASERSNTEAFF	TGTGCCAGCGAGAGGTCGAACACTGAAGCTTTCTTT
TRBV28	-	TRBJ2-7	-	CASSFFALGGIDYEQYF	TGTGCCAGCAGTTTTTTCGCCCTAGGCGGGATCGACTACGAGCAGTACTTC
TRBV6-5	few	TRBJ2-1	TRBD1	CASTQGQMPNNEQFF	TGTGCCAGCACCCAGGGACAGATGCCGAACAATGAGCAGTTCTTC
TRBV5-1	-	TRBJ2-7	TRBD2	CASSSLTGGEQYF	TGCGCCAGCAGCTCTCTGACGGGGGGCGAGCAGTACTTC
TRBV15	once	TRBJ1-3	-	CATSRVEPGNTIYF	TGTGCCACCAGCAGAGTGGAGCCTGGAAACACCATATATTTT
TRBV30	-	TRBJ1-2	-	CAWSVRAGNYGYTF	TGTGCCTGGAGTGTACGGGCAGGGAACTATGGCTACACCTTC
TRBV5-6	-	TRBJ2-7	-	CASSPSTRYLSEQYF	TGTGCCAGCAGCCCCTCGACTAGGTATTTATCAGAGCAGTACTTC
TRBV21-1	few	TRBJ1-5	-	CASTLNWRVGNQPQHF	TGTGCCAGCACCCTGAACTGGCGGGTCGGCAATCAGCCCCAGCATTTT
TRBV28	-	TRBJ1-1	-	CASSLTGPMNTEAFF	TGTGCCAGCAGTTTGACAGGACCCATGAACACTGAAGCTTTCTTT
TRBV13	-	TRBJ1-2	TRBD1	CASSSAGTVNYGYTF	TGTGCCAGCAGCTCCGCGGGGACAGTCAACTATGGCTACACCTTC
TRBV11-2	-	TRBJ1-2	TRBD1	CASSTRTGAPSYGYTF	TGTGCCAGCAGCACCCGGACAGGGGCCCCATCGTATGGCTACACCTTC
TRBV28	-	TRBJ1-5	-	CASSFGQPSNQPQHF	TGTGCCAGCAGTTTCGGACAGCCTAGCAATCAGCCCCAGCATTTT
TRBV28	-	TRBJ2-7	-	CAIRRRDGSYEQYF	TGTGCCATCCGCCGGCGGGACGGGTCCTACGAGCAGTACTTC
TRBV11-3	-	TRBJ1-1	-	CASSPQRRNTEAFF	TGTGCCAGCAGCCCCCAGCGGAGGAACACTGAAGCTTTCTTT
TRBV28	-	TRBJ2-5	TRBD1	CASSAWTGRRETQYF	TGTGCCAGCAGTGCCTGGACAGGGAGGCGGGAGACCCAGTACTTC
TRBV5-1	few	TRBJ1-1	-	CASSMLPRGNTEAFF	TGCGCCAGCAGCATGTTGCCCAGGGGGAACACTGAAGCTTTCTTT
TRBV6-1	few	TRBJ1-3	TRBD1	CASSVGQNPRSGNTIYF	TGTGCCAGCAGTGTGGGACAGAATCCGCGCTCTGGAAACACCATATATTTT
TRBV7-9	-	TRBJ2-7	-	CASSFGRLYEQYF	TGTGCCAGCAGCTTCGGAAGACTTTACGAGCAGTACTTC
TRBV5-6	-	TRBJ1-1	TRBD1	CASSFGTGMNTEAFF	TGTGCCAGCAGCTTCGGGACAGGGATGAACACTGAAGCTTTCTTT
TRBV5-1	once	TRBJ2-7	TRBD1	CASTGQGYEQYF	TGCGCCAGCACGGGACAGGGGTACGAGCAGTACTTC
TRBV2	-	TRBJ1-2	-	CASTEDRWLDGYTF	TGTGCCAGCACTGAAGACAGATGGTTGGATGGCTACACCTTC
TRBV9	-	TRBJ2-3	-	CASSVVLGATDTQYF	TGTGCCAGCAGCGTAGTCTTGGGGGCAACAGATACGCAGTATTTT
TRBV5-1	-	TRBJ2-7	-	CASSLTGTEQYF	TGCGCCAGCAGCTTGACAGGGACCGAGCAGTACTTC
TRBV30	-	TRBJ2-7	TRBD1	CASGQLSYEQYF	TGTGCCTCGGGACAGCTCTCCTACGAGCAGTACTTC
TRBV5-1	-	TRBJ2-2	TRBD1	CASRGGQGNTGELFF	TGCGCCAGCAGAGGTGGACAGGGGAACACCGGGGAGCTGTTTTTT
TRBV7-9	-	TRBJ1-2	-	CASSPAAGPSRGGYTF	TGTGCCAGCAGCCCCGCCGCGGGGCCGTCTCGGGGTGGCTACACCTTC
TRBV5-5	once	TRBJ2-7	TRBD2	CASSLLAGRQYEQYF	TGTGCCAGCAGCTTGCTAGCGGGGAGACAATACGAGCAGTACTTC
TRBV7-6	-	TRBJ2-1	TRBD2	CASSLGTSGLSYNEQFF	TGTGCCAGCAGCTTGGGTACTAGCGGGCTCTCCTACAATGAGCAGTTCTTC
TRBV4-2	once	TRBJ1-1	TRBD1	CASSQVPGTGGMNTEAFF	TGTGCCAGCAGCCAAGTACCCGGGACAGGGGGCATGAACACTGAAGCTTTCTTT
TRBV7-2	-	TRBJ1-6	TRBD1	CASSLNLGTGASPLHF	TGTGCCAGCAGCTTAAATCTAGGGACAGGGGCCTCACCCCTCCACTTT